The rows below give T cell receptor beta chains drawn from one sample of a study of T-cell reconstitution after alpha-beta-depleted transplantation in children. TCRdb redid the calling of the PCR reads with MiXCR, one entry per CDR3 protein. The sample has 700,000 or so distinct CDR3 sequences; about an eighth are singletons. The sample here was PBMCs, taken before TCRalphabeta/CD19-depleted stem cell transplant. All receptors derive from a girl aged 2 to 9 with congenital amegakaryocytic thrombocytopenia, due to receive a stem cell transplant. The CDR3 runs from the conserved cysteine through the conserved F or W. D genes are given only for firm matches. Size is omitted from some rows. Given values are once, few, many or a class for expanded clones.

clone size,D gene,V gene,J gene,CDR3 protein,CDR3 DNA
many,.,TRBV29-1,TRBJ2-2,CSVEVRGAVNTGELFF,TGCAGCGTTGAAGTCAGGGGGGCGGTGAACACCGGGGAGCTGTTTTTT
many,.,TRBV11-2,TRBJ2-3,CASSSWVSNRFQYSTDTQYF,TGTGCCAGCAGCTCATGGGTCTCTAACCGTTTTCAATATAGCACAGATACGCAGTATTTT
many,.,TRBV12-3/TRBV12-4,TRBJ2-7,CASSLLAASYEQYF,TGTGCCAGCAGTTTGTTAGCGGCCTCCTACGAGCAGTACTTC
.,.,TRBV20-1,TRBJ2-1,CSAREERLTNEQFF,TGCAGTGCTAGAGAAGAGCGTCTAACCAATGAGCAGTTCTTC
.,TRBD2,TRBV27,TRBJ2-1,CASSFRTSGRMNEQFF,TGTGCCAGCAGTTTCCGGACTAGCGGGAGGATGAATGAGCAGTTCTTC
many,.,TRBV20-1,TRBJ1-2,CSADREGYGYTF,TGCAGTGCTGACCGGGAGGGCTATGGCTACACCTTC
.,.,TRBV28,TRBJ2-4,CASSYPGTNRLLAKNIQYF,TGTGCCAGCAGTTACCCCGGGACAAATCGTTTACTAGCCAAAAACATTCAGTACTTC
many,TRBD2,TRBV20-1,TRBJ2-3,CSAIGLAGDISTDTQYF,TGCAGTGCAATCGGACTAGCGGGAGATATTAGCACAGATACGCAGTATTTT
.,TRBD2,TRBV20-1,TRBJ2-7,CSASPGGFSVYEQYF,TGCAGTGCATCGCCGGGGGGGTTTAGTGTCTACGAGCAGTACTTC
.,.,TRBV4-1,TRBJ2-3,CASSQEPYSTDTQYF,TGCGCCAGCAGCCAAGAGCCTTATAGCACAGATACGCAGTATTTT
few,.,TRBV12-3/TRBV12-4,TRBJ2-3,CASTPSRGFSTDTQYF,TGTGCCAGCACCCCGTCAAGAGGCTTTAGCACAGATACGCAGTATTTT
.,.,TRBV3-1,TRBJ2-7,CASSQFGPSYEQYF,TGTGCCAGCAGCCAATTTGGTCCCTCCTACGAGCAGTACTTC
.,TRBD2,TRBV5-1,TRBJ2-1,CASSLETSGGNEQFF,TGCGCCAGCAGCTTGGAAACTAGCGGTGGTAATGAGCAGTTCTTC
few,.,TRBV15,TRBJ2-1,CATSRPPWKYNEQFF,TGTGCCACCAGCAGACCTCCGTGGAAATACAATGAGCAGTTCTTC
.,.,TRBV10-3,TRBJ2-3,CAIRAGTVASSQYF,TGTGCCATCAGGGCCGGGACGGTGGCCTCGTCGCAGTATTTT
.,TRBD2,TRBV18,TRBJ2-5,CASSPTSAGETQYF,TGTGCCAGCTCACCGACTAGCGCCGGAGAGACCCAGTACTTC
few,TRBD2,TRBV9,TRBJ2-2,CASSVEVAGFVRTGELFF,TGTGCCAGCAGCGTAGAGGTAGCGGGATTTGTTCGCACCGGGGAGCTGTTTTTT
many,TRBD1,TRBV12-3/TRBV12-4,TRBJ1-1,CASSPGQGMNTEAFF,TGTGCCAGCAGCCCTGGACAGGGAATGAACACTGAAGCTTTCTTT
few,TRBD2,TRBV7-6,TRBJ2-5,CASSLGLAARLQETQYF,TGTGCCAGCAGCTTGGGACTAGCGGCGCGTTTACAAGAGACCCAGTACTTC
few,TRBD2,TRBV20-1,TRBJ2-2,CSAASGRSGELFF,TGCAGTGCCGCTAGCGGGAGAAGCGGGGAGCTGTTTTTT
.,.,TRBV20-1,TRBJ2-7,CSAGPPGQGFSYEQYF,TGCAGTGCCGGCCCCCCGGGACAAGGATTCTCATACGAGCAGTACTTC
few,TRBD2,TRBV20-1,TRBJ2-1,CSARTILAAFYNEQFF,TGCAGTGCTAGAACTATACTAGCGGCCTTTTACAATGAGCAGTTCTTC
few,TRBD1,TRBV20-1,TRBJ1-1,CSATAPGQGGNTEAFF,TGCAGTGCTACCGCTCCGGGACAGGGTGGGAACACTGAAGCTTTCTTT
many,.,TRBV29-1,TRBJ2-1,CSVEFETYRYNEQFF,TGCAGCGTTGAGTTCGAGACTTATCGATACAATGAGCAGTTCTTC
few,TRBD1,TRBV30,TRBJ2-7,CAGETGGRYEQYF,TGTGCCGGGGAGACAGGGGGCAGGTACGAGCAGTACTTC
many,.,TRBV5-1,TRBJ2-1,CASSVGQGSYNEQFF,TGTGCCAGCAGCGTAGGGCAGGGCTCCTACAATGAGCAGTTCTTC
many,.,TRBV24-1,TRBJ2-7,CATSDLTSEQYF,TGTGCCACCAGTGATTTGACCAGCGAGCAGTACTTC
.,TRBD2,TRBV20-1,TRBJ2-6,CSGMTSGGLGANVLTF,TGCAGTGGGATGACTAGCGGGGGATTGGGGGCCAACGTCCTGACTTTC
.,.,TRBV28,TRBJ2-1,CASSFLSGSYEQFF,TGTGCCAGCAGTTTCCTCAGCGGTTCGTATGAGCAGTTCTTC